This is a list of T cell receptor beta chains from one sample in a study of cytomegalovirus exposure and HLA in healthy donors. The method was immunoSEQ multiplex PCR; TCRdb's version includes in-frame clones alone and lacks a portion of them. The table lists around 76,000 clones, more than 65% of them singletons. Input material: PBMCs. The receptors were gathered from a woman in her 40s in good health and CMV-seropositive. CDR3s include the opening cysteine and the closing phenylalanine or tryptophan. D genes are given only for firm matches. Rows give clone size only sometimes, using once, few, many, or a class for an expanded clone.

CDR3 DNA: TGTGCCAGCAGCCCAGTGCTGGCCAGGGTTGGCTACACCTTC
CDR3 protein: CASSPVLARVGYTF
V gene: TRBV5-8
J gene: TRBJ1-2
clone size: once
D gene: -

CDR3 DNA: TGTGCCAGCAGTGACTCCCTAAGCGGGGAGCTGTTTTTT
CDR3 protein: CASSDSLSGELFF
V gene: TRBV6-4
J gene: TRBJ2-2
clone size: -
D gene: -

CDR3 DNA: TGCAGCGCCTTAGGGGACAGGGCTATCGAGCAGTACTTC
CDR3 protein: CSALGDRAIEQYF
V gene: TRBV29-1
J gene: TRBJ2-7
clone size: -
D gene: TRBD1

CDR3 DNA: TGTGCCAGCAGTTCAAGACTAGCGGAGTACCGTCGGGAGCAGTACTTC
CDR3 protein: CASSSRLAEYRREQYF
V gene: TRBV28
J gene: TRBJ2-7
clone size: -
D gene: TRBD2

CDR3 DNA: TGTGCCAGTAGTCCAGGGGCGAACTCCTACGAGCAGTACTTC
CDR3 protein: CASSPGANSYEQYF
V gene: TRBV19
J gene: TRBJ2-7
clone size: once
D gene: -

CDR3 DNA: TGTGCCAGCAGCCCCGGGCGGGAGGGCGGAGGGACCCAGTACTTC
CDR3 protein: CASSPGREGGGTQYF
V gene: TRBV5-4
J gene: TRBJ2-5
clone size: -
D gene: TRBD2

CDR3 DNA: TGTGCCAGCAGTTTTGCAGGGGGCGGTCAGCCCCAGCATTTT
CDR3 protein: CASSFAGGGQPQHF
V gene: TRBV2
J gene: TRBJ1-5
clone size: -
D gene: TRBD1

CDR3 DNA: TGTGCCAGCAGCCCGCGGCGCACTAGCGAAAACAATGAGCAGTTCTTC
CDR3 protein: CASSPRRTSENNEQFF
V gene: TRBV7-2
J gene: TRBJ2-1
clone size: -
D gene: TRBD2

CDR3 DNA: TGTGCCATCAATGCTGCACAGGGGGGAGACACTGAAGCTTTCTTT
CDR3 protein: CAINAAQGGDTEAFF
V gene: TRBV10-3
J gene: TRBJ1-1
clone size: -
D gene: TRBD1

CDR3 DNA: TGTGCCAGCAGCTTAGAAGCCACTAGCGGGAGAGGTAGAGAGACCCAGTACTTC
CDR3 protein: CASSLEATSGRGRETQYF
V gene: TRBV7-6
J gene: TRBJ2-5
clone size: few
D gene: TRBD2

CDR3 DNA: TGTGCCAGCTCACTTCCGGGACTAGCGGCAGGAGGGTACAATGAGCAGTTCTTC
CDR3 protein: CASSLPGLAAGGYNEQFF
V gene: TRBV18
J gene: TRBJ2-1
clone size: -
D gene: TRBD2

CDR3 DNA: TGTGCCAGCAGCTTCCGGGGGGCTGAGGAGACCCAGTACTTC
CDR3 protein: CASSFRGAEETQYF
V gene: TRBV5-4
J gene: TRBJ2-5
clone size: -
D gene: -

CDR3 DNA: TGTGCCAGCACCGAAGGGGGCCTGACTAATGAAAAACTGTTTTTT
CDR3 protein: CASTEGGLTNEKLFF
V gene: TRBV7-2
J gene: TRBJ1-4
clone size: -
D gene: TRBD1

CDR3 DNA: TGTGCCATCGGTAGCGGGAGGAGCTCCTACGAGCAGTACTTC
CDR3 protein: CAIGSGRSSYEQYF
V gene: TRBV10-3
J gene: TRBJ2-7
clone size: -
D gene: TRBD2

CDR3 DNA: TGTGCCAGCAGTGAAGCGGTCGGAGGGAATCGGGAGACCCAGTACTTC
CDR3 protein: CASSEAVGGNRETQYF
V gene: TRBV2
J gene: TRBJ2-5
clone size: -
D gene: -

CDR3 DNA: TGCGCCAGCAGCCAAACCCAGGGAGAGACCCAGTACTTC
CDR3 protein: CASSQTQGETQYF
V gene: TRBV4-3
J gene: TRBJ2-5
clone size: once
D gene: -

CDR3 DNA: TGTGCCAGTAGTACCCTAGCGGGTTACTCCTACAATGAGCAGTTCTTC
CDR3 protein: CASSTLAGYSYNEQFF
V gene: TRBV19
J gene: TRBJ2-1
clone size: -
D gene: TRBD2

CDR3 DNA: TGTGCCAGCAGCTTCGGAGGGACAGGTCAAGAGACCCAGTACTTC
CDR3 protein: CASSFGGTGQETQYF
V gene: TRBV11-2
J gene: TRBJ2-5
clone size: -
D gene: TRBD1